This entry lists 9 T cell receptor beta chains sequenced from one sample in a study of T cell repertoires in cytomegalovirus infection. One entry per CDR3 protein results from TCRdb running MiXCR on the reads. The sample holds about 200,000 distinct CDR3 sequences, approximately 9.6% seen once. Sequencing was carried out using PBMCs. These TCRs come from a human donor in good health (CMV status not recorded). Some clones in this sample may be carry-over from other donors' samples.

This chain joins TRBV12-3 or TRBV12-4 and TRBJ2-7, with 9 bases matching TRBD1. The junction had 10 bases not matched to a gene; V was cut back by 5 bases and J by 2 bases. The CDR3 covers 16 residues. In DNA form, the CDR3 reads TGTGCCAGCAGTCTATACTCCGGGACAGGGCCCTACGAGCAGTACTTC. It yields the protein CASSLYSGTGPYEQYF.

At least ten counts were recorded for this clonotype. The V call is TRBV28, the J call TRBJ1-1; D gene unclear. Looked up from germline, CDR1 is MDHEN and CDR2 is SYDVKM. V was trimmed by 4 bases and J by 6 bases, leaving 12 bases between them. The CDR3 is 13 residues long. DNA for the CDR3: TGTGCCAGCAGTTCGGGGTTTACTCCTGAAGCTTTCTTT. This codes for CASSSGFTPEAFF.

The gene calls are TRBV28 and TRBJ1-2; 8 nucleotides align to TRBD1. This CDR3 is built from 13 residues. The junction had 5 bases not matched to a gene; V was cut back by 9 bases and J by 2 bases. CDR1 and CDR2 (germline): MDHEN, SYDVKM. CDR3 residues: CASKRTGNYGYTF. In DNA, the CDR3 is TGTGCCAGTAAAAGGACAGGGAACTATGGCTACACCTTC.

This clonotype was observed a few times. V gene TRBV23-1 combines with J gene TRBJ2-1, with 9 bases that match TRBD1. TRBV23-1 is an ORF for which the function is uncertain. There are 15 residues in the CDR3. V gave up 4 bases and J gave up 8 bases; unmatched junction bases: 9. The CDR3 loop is CASSLRDRAEDEQFF. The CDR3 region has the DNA TGCGCCAGCAGTCTCCGGGACAGGGCGGAGGATGAGCAGTTCTTC.

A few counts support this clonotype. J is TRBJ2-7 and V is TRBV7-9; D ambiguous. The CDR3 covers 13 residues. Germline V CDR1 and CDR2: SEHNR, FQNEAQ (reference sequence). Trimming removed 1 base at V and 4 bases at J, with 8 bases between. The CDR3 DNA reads TGTGCCAGCAGCTTAGATCCAAGTTACGAGCAGTACTTC. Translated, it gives CASSLDPSYEQYF.

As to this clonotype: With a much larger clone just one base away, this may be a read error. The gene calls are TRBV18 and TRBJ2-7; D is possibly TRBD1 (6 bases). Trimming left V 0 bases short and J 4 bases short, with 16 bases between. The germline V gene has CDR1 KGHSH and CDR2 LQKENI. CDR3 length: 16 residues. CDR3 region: CASSPPGTNTQYEQYF. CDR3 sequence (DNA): TGTGCCAGCTCACCACCCGGGACAAACACTCAATACGAGCAGTACTTC.

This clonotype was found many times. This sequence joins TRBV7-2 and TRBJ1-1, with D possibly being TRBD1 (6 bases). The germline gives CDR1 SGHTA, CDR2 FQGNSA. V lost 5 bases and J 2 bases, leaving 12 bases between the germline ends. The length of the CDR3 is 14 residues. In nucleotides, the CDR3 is TGTGCCAGCAGCACTGGGACATCTAACACTGAAGCTTTCTTT. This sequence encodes CASSTGTSNTEAFF.

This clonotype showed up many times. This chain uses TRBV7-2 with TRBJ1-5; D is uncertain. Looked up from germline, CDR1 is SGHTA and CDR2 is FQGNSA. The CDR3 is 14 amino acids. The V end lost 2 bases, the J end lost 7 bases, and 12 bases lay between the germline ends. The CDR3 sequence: CASSLTGVGQPQHF. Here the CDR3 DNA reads TGTGCCAGCAGCTTAACCGGGGTTGGACAGCCCCAGCATTTT.

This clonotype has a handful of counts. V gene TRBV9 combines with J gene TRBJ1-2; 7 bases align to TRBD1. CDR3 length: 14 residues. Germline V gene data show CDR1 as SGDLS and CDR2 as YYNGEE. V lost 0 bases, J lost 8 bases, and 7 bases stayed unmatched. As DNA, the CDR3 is TGTGCCAGCAGCGTAGCTCAGGGGGATTGGGGCTACACCTTC. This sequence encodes CASSVAQGDWGYTF.